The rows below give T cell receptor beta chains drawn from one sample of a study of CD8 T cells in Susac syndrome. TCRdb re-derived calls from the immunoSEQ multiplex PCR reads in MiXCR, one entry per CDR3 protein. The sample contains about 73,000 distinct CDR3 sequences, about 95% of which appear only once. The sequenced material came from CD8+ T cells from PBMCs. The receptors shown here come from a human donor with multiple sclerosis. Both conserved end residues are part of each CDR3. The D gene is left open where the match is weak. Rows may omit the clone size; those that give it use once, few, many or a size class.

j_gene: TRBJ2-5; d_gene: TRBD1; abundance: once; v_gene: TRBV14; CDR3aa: CASSHRLQGAETQYF; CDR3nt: TGTGCCAGCAGCCACCGATTGCAGGGGGCGGAAACCCAGTACTTC
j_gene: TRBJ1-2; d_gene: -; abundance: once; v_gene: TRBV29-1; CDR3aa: CSVEDEAANYGYTF; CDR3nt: TGCAGCGTTGAAGATGAGGCGGCTAACTATGGCTACACCTTC
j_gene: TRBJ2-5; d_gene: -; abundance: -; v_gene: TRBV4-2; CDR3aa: CASSRIWGAIQETQYF; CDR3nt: TGTGCCAGCAGTCGCATCTGGGGGGCAATCCAAGAGACCCAGTACTTC
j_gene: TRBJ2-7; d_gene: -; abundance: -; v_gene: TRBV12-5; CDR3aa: CASGLIPGPRGEQYF; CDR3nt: TGTGCTAGTGGTTTAATCCCGGGACCCCGCGGAGAGCAGTACTTC
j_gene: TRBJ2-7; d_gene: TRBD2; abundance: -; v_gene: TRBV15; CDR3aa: CATSRGGLAGAQYF; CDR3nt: TGTGCCACCAGCAGGGGGGGACTAGCGGGAGCGCAGTACTTC
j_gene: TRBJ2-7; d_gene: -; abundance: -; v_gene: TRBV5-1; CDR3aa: CASSSSHSTGRREQYF; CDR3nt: TGCGCCAGCAGCTCTTCCCACTCGACAGGGAGGCGCGAGCAGTACTTC
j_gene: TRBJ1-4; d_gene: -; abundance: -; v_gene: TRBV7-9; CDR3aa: CASSLVARPLREKLFF; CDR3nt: TGTGCCAGCAGCTTAGTTGCGCGGCCCCTTAGGGAAAAACTGTTTTTT
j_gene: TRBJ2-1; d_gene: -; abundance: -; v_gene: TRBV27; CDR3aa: CASSLSAPSEQFF; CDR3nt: TGTGCCAGCAGTTTATCTGCCCCCAGTGAGCAGTTCTTC
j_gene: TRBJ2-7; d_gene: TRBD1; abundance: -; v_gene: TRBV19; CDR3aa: CASSPRDSNTYEQYF; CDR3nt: TGTGCCAGTAGTCCCCGGGACAGCAATACCTACGAGCAGTACTTC
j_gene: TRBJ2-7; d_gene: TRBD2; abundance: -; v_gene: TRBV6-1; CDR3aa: CASSPTPGLASMGEQYF; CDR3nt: TGTGCCAGCAGCCCGACCCCGGGACTAGCCTCCATGGGGGAGCAGTACTTC
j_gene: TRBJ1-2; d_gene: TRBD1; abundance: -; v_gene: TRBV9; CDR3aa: CASSVADRGDGYTF; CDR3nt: TGTGCCAGCAGCGTGGCCGACAGGGGGGATGGCTACACCTTC
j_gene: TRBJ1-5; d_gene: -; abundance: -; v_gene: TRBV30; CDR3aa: CAWGVNSNQPQHF; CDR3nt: TGTGCCTGGGGGGTGAATAGCAACCAGCCCCAGCATTTT
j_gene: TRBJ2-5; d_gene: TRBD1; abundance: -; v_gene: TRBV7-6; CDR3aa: CASSLGTAETQYF; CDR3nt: TGTGCCAGCAGCCTCGGGACAGCAGAGACCCAGTACTTC
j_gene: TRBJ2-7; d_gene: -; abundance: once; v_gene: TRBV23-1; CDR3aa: CASSQPGTDLGEQYF; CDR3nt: TGCGCCAGCAGTCAGCCCGGGACCGACCTCGGGGAGCAGTACTTC
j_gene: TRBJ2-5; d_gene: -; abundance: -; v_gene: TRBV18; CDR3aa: CASSPRSDSSRVAQYF; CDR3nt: TGTGCCAGCTCACCAAGGTCGGACAGTTCAAGAGTGGCCCAGTACTTC
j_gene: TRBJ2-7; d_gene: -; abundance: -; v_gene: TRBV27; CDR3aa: CASSPADLYEQYF; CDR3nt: TGTGCCAGCAGTCCCGCTGACCTCTACGAGCAGTACTTC
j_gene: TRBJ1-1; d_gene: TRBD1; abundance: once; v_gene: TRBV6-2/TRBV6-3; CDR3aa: CASSRTGENTEAFF; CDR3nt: TGTGCCAGCAGTCGGACAGGGGAAAACACTGAAGCTTTCTTT
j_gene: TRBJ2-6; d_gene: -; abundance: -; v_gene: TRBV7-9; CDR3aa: CASSVRDGANVLTF; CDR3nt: TGTGCCAGCAGCGTCAGGGATGGGGCCAACGTCCTGACTTTC
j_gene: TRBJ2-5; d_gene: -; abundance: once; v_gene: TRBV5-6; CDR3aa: CASSSFWDQETQYF; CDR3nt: TGTGCCAGCAGCTCTTTCTGGGACCAAGAGACCCAGTACTTC
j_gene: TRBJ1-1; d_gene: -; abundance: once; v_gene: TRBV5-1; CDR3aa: CASSVPAMNTEAFF; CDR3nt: TGCGCCAGCAGTGTCCCGGCGATGAACACTGAAGCTTTCTTT
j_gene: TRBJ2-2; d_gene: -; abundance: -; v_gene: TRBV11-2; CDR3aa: CASRHEGEKTGELFF; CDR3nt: TGTGCCAGCAGGCACGAAGGGGAGAAGACCGGGGAGCTGTTTTTT
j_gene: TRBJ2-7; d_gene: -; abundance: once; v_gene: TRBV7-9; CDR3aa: CASSLEESSYEQYF; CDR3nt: TGTGCCAGCAGCTTAGAAGAGAGCTCCTACGAGCAGTACTTC
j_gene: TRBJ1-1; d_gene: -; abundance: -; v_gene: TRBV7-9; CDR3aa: CASLVTQNTEAFF; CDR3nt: TGTGCCAGCCTGGTCACTCAGAACACTGAAGCTTTCTTT
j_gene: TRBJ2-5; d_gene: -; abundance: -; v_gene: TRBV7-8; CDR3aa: CASFLFHRGAQETQYF; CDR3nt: TGTGCCAGCTTCCTTTTTCACCGGGGGGCCCAAGAGACCCAGTACTTC
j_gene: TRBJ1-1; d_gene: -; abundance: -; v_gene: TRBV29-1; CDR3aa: CSVFSGTGNTEAFF; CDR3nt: TGCAGCGTTTTCTCCGGGACGGGGAACACTGAAGCTTTCTTT
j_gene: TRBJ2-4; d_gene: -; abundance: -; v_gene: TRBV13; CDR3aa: CASSLQENDQYF; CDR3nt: TGTGCCAGCAGCTTACAGGAGAACGACCAGTACTTC
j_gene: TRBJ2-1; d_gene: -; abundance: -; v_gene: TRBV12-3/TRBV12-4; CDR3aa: CASSLNGPPRRDEQFF; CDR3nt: TGTGCCAGCAGTCTTAACGGACCTCCCCGAAGGGATGAGCAGTTCTTC
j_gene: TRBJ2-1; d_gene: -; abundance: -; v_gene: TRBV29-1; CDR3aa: CSVDRQGGNEQFF; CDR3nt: TGCAGCGTTGATAGGCAGGGAGGCAATGAGCAGTTCTTC
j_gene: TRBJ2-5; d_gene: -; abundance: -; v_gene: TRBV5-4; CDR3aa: CASRIEGKETQYF; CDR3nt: TGTGCCAGCAGAATAGAGGGCAAAGAGACCCAGTACTTC
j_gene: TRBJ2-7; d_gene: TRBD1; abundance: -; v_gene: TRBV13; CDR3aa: CASSLGGTGLDEQYF; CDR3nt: TGTGCCAGCAGCTTAGGCGGGACAGGGTTGGACGAGCAGTACTTC
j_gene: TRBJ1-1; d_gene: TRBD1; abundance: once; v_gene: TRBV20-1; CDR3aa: CSASGTGEPMNTEAFF; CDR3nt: TGCAGTGCTAGCGGAACAGGGGAACCCATGAACACTGAAGCTTTCTTT
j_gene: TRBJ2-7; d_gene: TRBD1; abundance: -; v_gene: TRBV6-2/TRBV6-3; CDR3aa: CASSYSGRGSTYEQYF; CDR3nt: TGTGCCAGCAGTTACTCGGGCAGGGGGTCGACCTACGAGCAGTACTTC
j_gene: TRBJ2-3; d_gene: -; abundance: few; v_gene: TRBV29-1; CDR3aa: CSVEDAVAGTDTQYF; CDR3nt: TGCAGCGTTGAAGATGCAGTGGCGGGCACAGATACGCAGTATTTT
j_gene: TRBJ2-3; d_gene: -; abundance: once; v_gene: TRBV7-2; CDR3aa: CASSLEGGADTQYF; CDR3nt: TGTGCCAGCAGCTTAGAGGGCGGAGCAGATACGCAGTATTTT
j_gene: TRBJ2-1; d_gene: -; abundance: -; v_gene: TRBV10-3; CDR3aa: CAISNPRDTYNEQFF; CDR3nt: TGTGCCATCAGTAACCCCCGGGACACCTACAATGAGCAGTTCTTC
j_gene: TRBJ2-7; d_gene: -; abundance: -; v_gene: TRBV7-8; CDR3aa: CASSWPDEQYF; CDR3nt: TGTGCCAGCAGCTGGCCCGACGAGCAGTACTTC
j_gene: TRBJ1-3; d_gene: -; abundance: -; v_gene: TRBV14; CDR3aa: CASSQDWAGANTIYF; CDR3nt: TGTGCCAGCAGCCAAGATTGGGCTGGGGCGAACACCATATATTTT
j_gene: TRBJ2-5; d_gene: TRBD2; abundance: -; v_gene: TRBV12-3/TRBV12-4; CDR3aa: CASSGLAGIETQYF; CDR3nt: TGTGCCAGCAGTGGACTAGCGGGGATAGAGACCCAGTACTTC
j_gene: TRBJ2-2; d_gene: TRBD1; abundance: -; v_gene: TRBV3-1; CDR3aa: CASSIPGQGSNTGELFF; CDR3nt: TGTGCCAGCAGCATCCCGGGACAGGGGTCGAACACCGGGGAGCTGTTTTTT
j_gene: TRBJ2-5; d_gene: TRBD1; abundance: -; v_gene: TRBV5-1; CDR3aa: CASSTGQGVEETQYF; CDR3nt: TGCGCCAGCAGCACAGGACAGGGAGTGGAAGAGACCCAGTACTTC
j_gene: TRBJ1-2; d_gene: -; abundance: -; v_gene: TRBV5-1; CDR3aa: CASSLAPAEGYTF; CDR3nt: TGCGCCAGCAGCTTGGCCCCAGCGGAGGGCTACACCTTC
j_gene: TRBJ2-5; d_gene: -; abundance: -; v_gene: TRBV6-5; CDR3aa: CASLASAQETQYF; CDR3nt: TGTGCCAGCCTCGCTTCGGCCCAAGAGACCCAGTACTTC
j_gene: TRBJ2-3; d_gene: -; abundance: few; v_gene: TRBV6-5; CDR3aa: CASSLTDYSLDTQYF; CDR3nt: TGTGCCAGCAGTTTAACGGACTATTCGCTAGATACGCAGTATTTT
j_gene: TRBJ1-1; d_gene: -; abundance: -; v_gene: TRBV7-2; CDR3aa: CASSLAGLLGAFF; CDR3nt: TGTGCCAGCAGCTTAGCCGGACTGCTGGGAGCTTTCTTT
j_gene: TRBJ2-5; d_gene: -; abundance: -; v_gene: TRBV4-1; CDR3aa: CASSQEKVGTTQETQYF; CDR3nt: TGCGCCAGCAGCCAAGAGAAGGTGGGAACTACCCAAGAGACCCAGTACTTC
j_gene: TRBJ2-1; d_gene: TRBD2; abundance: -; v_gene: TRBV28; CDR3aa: CASRTGTSGGDEQFF; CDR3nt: TGTGCCAGCAGAACCGGGACTAGCGGGGGCGATGAGCAGTTCTTC
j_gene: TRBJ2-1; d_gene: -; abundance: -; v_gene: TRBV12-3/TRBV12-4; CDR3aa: CASSPFGPWEQFF; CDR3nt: TGTGCCAGCAGTCCTTTTGGGCCCTGGGAGCAGTTCTTC
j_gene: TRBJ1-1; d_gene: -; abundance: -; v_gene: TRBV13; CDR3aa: CASSLDEGVGTEAFF; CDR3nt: TGTGCCAGCAGCCTCGACGAGGGGGTAGGCACTGAAGCTTTCTTT
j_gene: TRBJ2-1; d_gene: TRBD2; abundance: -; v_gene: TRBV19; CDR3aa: CASSISAGGPNEQFF; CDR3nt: TGTGCCAGTAGTATTTCGGCGGGGGGTCCTAATGAGCAGTTCTTC
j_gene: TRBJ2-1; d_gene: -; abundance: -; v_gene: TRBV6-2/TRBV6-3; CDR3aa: CASSYGSNRPYNEQFF; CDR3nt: TGTGCCAGCAGTTACGGTAGTAACAGGCCCTACAATGAGCAGTTCTTC
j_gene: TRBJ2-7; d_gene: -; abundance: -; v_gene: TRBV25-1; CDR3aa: CASSLGTSEQYF; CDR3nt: TGTGCCAGCAGTTTGGGGACCTCCGAGCAGTACTTC
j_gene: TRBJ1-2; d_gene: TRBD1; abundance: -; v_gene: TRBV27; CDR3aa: CASRQDRAHGYTF; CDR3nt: TGTGCCAGCAGACAAGACAGGGCGCATGGCTACACCTTC
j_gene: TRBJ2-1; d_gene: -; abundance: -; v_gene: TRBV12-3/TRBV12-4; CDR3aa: CAAQRYNEQFF; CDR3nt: TGTGCCGCCCAGAGGTACAATGAGCAGTTCTTC
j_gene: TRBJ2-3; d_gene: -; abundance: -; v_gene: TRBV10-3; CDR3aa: CAISESGSRTDTQYF; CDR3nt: TGTGCCATCAGTGAGTCGGGTTCCCGAACGGATACGCAGTATTTT
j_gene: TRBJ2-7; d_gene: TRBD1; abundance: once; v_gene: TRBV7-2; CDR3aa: CASQDRSSYEQYF; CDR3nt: TGTGCCAGCCAGGACAGGAGCTCCTACGAGCAGTACTTC
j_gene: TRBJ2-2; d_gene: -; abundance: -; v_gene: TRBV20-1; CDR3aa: CSDRLGGPNTGELFF; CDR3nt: TGCAGTGACCGACTGGGAGGTCCCAACACCGGGGAGCTGTTTTTT
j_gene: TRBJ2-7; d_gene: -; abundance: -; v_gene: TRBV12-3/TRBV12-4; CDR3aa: CASGNYEQYF; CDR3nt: TGTGCCAGCGGAAACTACGAGCAGTACTTC